The entry below gives a single T cell receptor (beta chain) sequence along with its context. The antigen this receptor binds is unknown. Per-base qualities were not stored, and no clone one base away is much larger. The data were obtained in a study of cytomegalovirus exposure and HLA in healthy donors (dated by TCRdb to about 2017). For the wider study: In an earlier analysis of approximately 640 of the donors, less than 350 Gb of sequence data and 90 million to 130 million unique TCR beta sequences from 180 million or so T cells were reported. To study patterns of TCR occurrence, a later analysis re-analyzed previously published TCR beta repertoires from several hundred donors and added high-resolution HLA genotyping. The genetic ancestry cluster associated with self-reported Caucasian donors included around 76% of the approximately 410 genotyped donors. Several DR-DQ haplotypes were treated as single units for association and clustering because of strong linkage in the cohort. The study combined high-throughput TCR immunosequencing, statistical association of individual TCRs with disease status, and machine learning to predict cytomegalovirus infection status. An earlier analysis of approximately 580 of the donors used high-throughput TCR beta sequencing to judge whether each TCR beta V gene segment behaved as functional or pseudogenic. A separate validation cohort of 100 to 150 different subjects was used in addition to the 666-subject first cohort. Typing coverage differed by locus: A, B, C, DRB1 and DQB1 were typed in about 620-640 donors, DQA1 in about 510, DPA1 in 600 to 610, and DPB1 in just under 490. Every discovery cohort repertoire had been produced on one sequencing platform. Using immunosequencing, the study profiled T cell repertoires from 500 to 800 subjects and related those repertoires to cytomegalovirus serostatus. Alongside the repertoire data, information on donor age, sex, ethnicity and CMV serostatus was compiled. HLA typing covered class I and class II loci at four-digit resolution. An early release that covered 640 HLA-typed donors contained approximately 300 gigabases of sequencing data and 75 million to 100 million unique TCR sequences. Genome-wide SNP genotypes for about 60% of the roughly 670 donors were used in a later genetic analysis, which treated that subset as a discovery cohort. On average, roughly 250,000 unique TCR beta nucleotide sequences were sequenced per donor among fewer than 500 genotyped donors of the cohort, with roughly 18% of those sequences being non-productive. The study aimed to test whether signatures of past pathogen exposure could be identified by cataloging public T cell receptors. Rather than using new phenotypic data, the later analysis identified candidate immune exposures from TCR beta sequences and from how often those sequences occurred across donors. Points the paper makes about the study in general: Approximately 16 rarely observed V segments, including chromosome 9 orphons, were excluded from the earlier analysis of just under 600 of the donors because counts were too low. A further reported finding was that TCR beta sequences accurately predicted the HLA-A and HLA-B alleles for most subjects in the first cohort. A later analysis found that TCR association rates varied across HLA loci, with DRB1 alleles showing the most associated TCRs and HLA-C alleles the fewest. Because the 87-base-pair reads could not distinguish some IMGT-functional V segments, including TRBV6-2 and TRBV6-3, those segments were excluded. Roughly uniform sequencing depth across donors was assumed in presence/absence analyses, although this assumption may not hold. The classifier was reported to diagnose cytomegalovirus status with high specificity and sensitivity in both the original and validation cohorts. A later genetic analysis reported fewer N-insertions in productive TCRs among donors in an Asian-associated ancestry cluster than the approximately 670-donor mean. In a later analysis, most CMV-associated TCR beta chains were found to appear HLA-restricted, with HLA associations seemingly driven largely by CMV exposure. This cohort had only TCR beta chains sequenced, and the lack of alpha or paired-chain data limited which features could be detected. HLA typing was unavailable for some donors at each locus, so association tests used only the typed subset. Several of the top co-occurrence clusters appeared to be linked to parvovirus B19, influenza, CMV and Epstein-Barr virus, according to a later analysis. Across donors, most TCR sequences were observed very rarely, whereas some public TCRs were present in many individuals. An association between a missense DCLRE1C variant and V-gene and J-gene trimming of TCR beta chains was found in a later genetic analysis and replicated in an independent cohort. The study gave a list of some 150 TCR beta chains associated with cytomegalovirus. Linkage disequilibrium might explain the correlated functional status among segregating V segments, but an unknown experimental factor could not be ruled out. When HLA alleles, especially DR and DQ, strongly co-occurred, attributing TCR associations to individual alleles was difficult. CMV serostatus was the only immune exposure information available for the cohort. At a false discovery rate of 0.05, a later analysis linked around 15,000 TCR beta sequences to specific HLA alleles. An earlier analysis of some 560 of the donors showed that most TCR beta V segments appeared in productive rearrangements either about 90% or about 30% of the time, which broadly matched IMGT annotations. In a later analysis, HLA-associated TCR beta chains showed more clonal expansion and lower generation probabilities than non-associated chains that were equally common. The authors suggested that the approach could potentially be generalized to other disease states and immunological phenotypes. In vitro tests confirmed that three of the cytomegalovirus-associated TCR beta chains recognize cytomegalovirus antigens. The sequencing pipeline was judged likely to have produced a cluster of highly shared sequence variants as a technical artifact.

The cohort consisted of 650 to 700 healthy bone marrow donors. At the time of sampling, all cohort members were nominally healthy, though unrecorded immune exposures were likely present. The donor was CMV seronegative and was included in the group of about 400 seronegative cohort members. Every donor gave a peripheral blood sample, and the peripheral blood mononuclear cells from that sample were used for TCR beta sequencing. Genomic DNA was extracted from the blood cell samples with the Qiagen DNeasy Blood Extraction Kit. The germline V gene encodes CDR1 SGHAT and CDR2 FQDESV (reference sequence). Trimming leaves V shorter by 2 bases and J shorter by 10 bases, with the junction holding 11 bases beyond the gene matches. The CDR3 covers 16 residues, taking in both the cysteine and the phenylalanine. The CDR3 DNA has 48 bases and is translated from base 1. Receptor amplification or capture employed the immunoSEQ multiplex PCR assay. For the multiplex PCR, a mixture combining 60 forward primers for TCR Vbeta segments and 13 reverse primers for TCR Jbeta segments was used. A multiplex PCR assay on genomic DNA amplified the CDR3 region of rearranged TCR beta genes. On the Illumina HiSeq System, the amplified TCR beta libraries were sequenced as 87-base-pair reads. The published analysis was carried out like this. Across the 666 repertoires, a later analysis counted tens of millions of unique TCR beta chains, roughly 11 million of which were shared by at least two donors. Raw reads were error-corrected and collapsed into unique sequences with a nearest-neighbor algorithm that merged closely related sequences to remove PCR and sequencing errors. V, D and J gene segments were assigned by aligning CDR3 sequences to IMGT reference sequences. Each retained sequence needed at least a six-nucleotide match to both a V gene segment and a J gene segment. Rearrangements were classified as productive when the CDR3 lacked stop codons and remained in frame with V and J, and all other rearrangements were classified as non-productive. CDR3 was defined by IMGT convention, running from the second conserved V-encoded cysteine to the conserved J-encoded phenylalanine. Sequences without an unambiguous match to a single V gene segment were excluded from the earlier analysis of about 600 of the donors. An earlier analysis of 550 to 650 of the donors classified V segments as functional when productive rearrangements were above 56.7% and as segregating when the standard deviation between donors was above 5%. A statistical classification framework was built to diagnose cytomegalovirus status from the catalog of TCR beta chain sequences. V and J gene assignment, in a later analysis, came from comparing TCR nucleotide sequences with IMGT/GENE-DB human TR gene sequences. The TCRdist pipeline was used in a later analysis to assign CDR3 sequences and most-parsimonious VDJ recombination scenarios. In a later analysis, each TCR beta chain was defined by its CDR3 amino acid sequence together with its V-gene family, and reads without a unique V-gene family were excluded. To address suspected cross-contamination and a sequencing artifact, a later analysis removed around 600 highly shared, low-generation-probability nucleotide sequences. A later analysis calculated a clonal expansion index for each public chain from normalized within-repertoire ranks of inferred template counts. In a later analysis, generation probabilities were computed with a VDJ recombination model fitted to out-of-frame rearrangements, and the resulting probabilities were checked against IGoR. In a later analysis, hypergeometric tests were used to score TCR-TCR, TCR-HLA and TCR-CMV co-occurrence, with a repertoire-size bias correction applied to TCR pairs. False discovery rates were estimated in a later analysis by permuting HLA or CMV assignments 20 times. In a later analysis, co-occurring TCRs were grouped using DBSCAN, and TCRdist sequence similarity was added for clustering within HLA-allele-positive subsets. Repertoires with fewer than 30,000 or more than 120,000 public chains, plus five repertoires with anomalous nucleotide sharing, were excluded from co-occurrence clustering. Not all clones reach the TCRdb copy of this immuneACCESS table, which keeps in-frame sequences only. Checked studies attribute under half of the gap to unresolved V genes and leave the rest unexplained. V, J and clone size were drawn from that table, and D and trimming were deduced from the DNA. The sample table lists about 170,000 clones, roughly 80% of them with a count of one. The leading ten clones occupy roughly 1.9% of the sample.

Material for sequencing was PBMCs. The receptor's source is a female donor in good health and CMV-seronegative. The chain is made from TRBV11-1 and TRBJ1-6, and TRBD1 aligns with 7 junction nucleotides. The DNA sequence follows: TGTGCCAGCAGCTTATCACAGGGGAGGCTTGGGTCACCCCTCCACTTT. It translates as CASSLSQGRLGSPLHF.